The rows below give T cell receptor beta chains drawn from one sample of a study of shared clonotypes between healthy human individuals. Using immunoSEQ multiplex PCR, the repertoire was profiled, and TCRdb retains in-frame clones only, with some absent. The data hold about 960,000 clones, with 76% observed a single time. Sequencing was carried out using memory CD4+ T cells sorted from blood. These receptors all come from a man between 18 and 29 years old in good health. Each CDR3 is given with its conserved first and last residue. The D gene is left open where the match is weak. Clone size is shown for a subset of rows, as once, few, many or a class of expanded clone.

>TRBJ2-2|few|TRBV2|TRBD2
TGTGCCAGCACACAAATAGCGGGAGGCGGCACCGGGGAGCTGTTTTTT
CASTQIAGGGTGELFF
>TRBJ2-3|once|TRBV19|TRBD2
TGTGCCAGTAGCGACCAACTAGCGGCGACTAGCACAGATACGCAGTATTTT
CASSDQLAATSTDTQYF
>TRBJ2-2|once|TRBV10-3|-
TGTGCCATCGCTGTATCGGGACCATCGAACACCGGGGAGCTGTTTTTT
CAIAVSGPSNTGELFF
>TRBJ2-3|few|TRBV5-4|-
TGTGCCAGCAGCTCCTTCCAGGGATTGGGGACAGATACGCAGTATTTT
CASSSFQGLGTDTQYF
>TRBJ1-4|-|TRBV4-1|-
TGCGCCAGCAGCCGCCTGTATGCAACTAATGAAAAACTGTTTTTT
CASSRLYATNEKLFF
>TRBJ1-1|-|TRBV5-4|-
TGTGCCAGCAGCTTTTCACAGGGTCTGACTGAAGCTTTCTTT
CASSFSQGLTEAFF
>TRBJ1-3|-|TRBV5-6|TRBD1
TGTGCCAGCAGCTTGGGACTGGGACAGGGGGCTGGAAACACCATATATTTT
CASSLGLGQGAGNTIYF
>TRBJ2-3|-|TRBV5-1|-
TGCGCCAGCGCGACGGACAGCACTAGCACAGATACGCAGTATTTT
CASATDSTSTDTQYF
>TRBJ1-2|-|TRBV19|TRBD1
TGTGCCAGTACCAGAGCAGGGGGAAGGGGCTACACCTTC
CASTRAGGRGYTF
>TRBJ1-1|few|TRBV28|-
TGTGCCAGCAGTTCAGGGTACACTGAAGCTTTCTTT
CASSSGYTEAFF
>TRBJ2-7|-|TRBV5-1|-
TGCGCCAGCAGCCTAGGTGACTACGAGCAGTACTTC
CASSLGDYEQYF
>TRBJ1-6|-|TRBV28|-
TGTGCCAGCAGTTTAGACACCGGTAATTCACCCCTCCACTTT
CASSLDTGNSPLHF
>TRBJ2-7|few|TRBV2|-
TGTGCCAGCACTCGGCAAGGGGCGACCTACGAGCAGTACTTC
CASTRQGATYEQYF
>TRBJ2-1|-|TRBV7-4|-
TGTGCCCGAACGGGGGACCCGAGGGTCGATGAGCAGTTCTTC
CARTGDPRVDEQFF
>TRBJ1-1|-|TRBV29-1|-
TGCAGCGCCGGGGGGGCTTTAGCCGAAGCTTTCTTT
CSAGGALAEAFF
>TRBJ2-2|-|TRBV12-5|-
TGTGCTAGTGGTTCTGGAGGCACCGGGGAGCTGTTTTTT
CASGSGGTGELFF
>TRBJ2-3|-|TRBV11-2|TRBD1
TGTGCCAGCAGCTTAGCAAGGACAGGGTTTGATACGCAGTATTTT
CASSLARTGFDTQYF
>TRBJ2-7|-|TRBV2|-
TGTGCCAGCATCCGGTCCTTTGGGCCCCTCGAGCAGTACTTC
CASIRSFGPLEQYF
>TRBJ1-5|once|TRBV6-1|-
TGTGCCACACATCGGACGGTAAATAGCAATCAGCCCCAGCATTTT
CATHRTVNSNQPQHF
>TRBJ2-3|-|TRBV5-1|-
TGCGCCAGCAGCAAGGGGGGAACCACAGATACGCAGTATTTT
CASSKGGTTDTQYF
>TRBJ2-2|-|TRBV11-3|-
TGTGCCAGCAGCTTAGGAGCGACAGCCGGGGAGCTGTTTTTT
CASSLGATAGELFF
>TRBJ2-1|-|TRBV2|TRBD2
TGTGCCAGCAGAGCGGGACTAGCGGCCGCCCTCGGGCAGTTCTTC
CASRAGLAAALGQFF
>TRBJ1-1|-|TRBV9|-
TGTGCCAGCAGCGTGGGGAACTTGAACACTGAAGCTTTCTTT
CASSVGNLNTEAFF
>TRBJ1-1|few|TRBV11-2|TRBD1
TGTGCCAGCAGCCCACAGGGGGCGCGGAGCACTGAAGCTTTCTTT
CASSPQGARSTEAFF
>TRBJ1-5|few|TRBV6-1|TRBD1
TGTGCCAGCAGTGAAGGCCAGGGGGCGGGTCAGCCCCAGCATTTT
CASSEGQGAGQPQHF
>TRBJ2-5|-|TRBV15|-
TGTGCCACCAGCAGAGTAGGGGGGGCTTTGAAGACCCAGTACTTC
CATSRVGGALKTQYF
>TRBJ2-3|-|TRBV7-7|TRBD1
TGTGCTAGCAGCCAGGGGGCCGGAGGGGCAGATACGCAGTATTTT
CASSQGAGGADTQYF
>TRBJ2-7|-|TRBV27|-
TGTGCCAGCAGTTCCCTTGCCCTGGGCTCCTACGAGCAGTACTTC
CASSSLALGSYEQYF
>TRBJ2-7|-|TRBV10-3|TRBD2
TGTGCCATAAGGACTAGCGGCTCCTACGAGCAGTACTTC
CAIRTSGSYEQYF
>TRBJ1-1|-|TRBV7-9|TRBD1
TGTGCCAGCAGCACCCAGGGGGGAAACACTGAAGCTTTCTTT
CASSTQGGNTEAFF
>TRBJ2-3|-|TRBV6-5|TRBD2
TGTGCCACCAAACTAGCGGGGGAGGGAAATACGCAGTATTTT
CATKLAGEGNTQYF
>TRBJ1-3|-|TRBV7-6|-
TGTGCCAGCAGCCCGACCGGGAGCTCTGGAAACACCATATATTTT
CASSPTGSSGNTIYF
>TRBJ2-7|-|TRBV7-9|-
TGTGCCAGCAGCCCACAGTTCGAGCAGTACTTC
CASSPQFEQYF
>TRBJ1-4|few|TRBV6-1|-
TGTGCCAGCAGTGATTCGACAGATGAAAAACTGTTTTTT
CASSDSTDEKLFF
>TRBJ1-2|-|TRBV27|-
TGTGCCAGCAGACCGGGATATGGGGGGAACTATGGCTACACCTTC
CASRPGYGGNYGYTF
>TRBJ1-2|-|TRBV2|TRBD1
TGTGCCAGCAGTGACTCAGGGGGAGCTAACTATGGCTACACCTTC
CASSDSGGANYGYTF
>TRBJ1-2|-|TRBV7-9|-
TGTGCCAGCAGCGGAGCGGGGCGATTCTATGGCTACACCTTC
CASSGAGRFYGYTF